The rows below give T cell receptor beta chains drawn from one sample of a study of T cell responses to AZD1222 COVID-19 vaccine. Generated by immunoSEQ multiplex PCR, the TCRdb table keeps only in-frame clones and is missing some. The table shows approximately 190,000 clones, with over 70% occurring only once. The sequences come from peripheral blood, collected on day 0 of MenACWY control vaccination. These receptors originate from an adult in good health. Both conserved end residues are part of each CDR3. D genes are given only for firm matches. Some rows mark clone size as missing; the rest say once, few, many or name a class of expanded clone.

V,size,D,J,CDR3,DNA
TRBV4-1,NA,NA,TRBJ2-1,CASSQGGSRYYEQFF,TGCGCCAGCAGCCAAGGAGGGAGTCGTTACTATGAGCAGTTCTTC
TRBV27,NA,NA,TRBJ1-5,CASSEDGEHQPQHF,TGTGCCAGCAGCGAGGACGGGGAGCATCAGCCCCAGCATTTT
TRBV19,NA,TRBD2,TRBJ2-7,CATTSGTSIGEQYF,TGTGCCACCACGTCCGGGACTAGTATTGGCGAGCAGTACTTC
TRBV3-1/TRBV3-2,once,TRBD2,TRBJ2-7,CASSSQGGDEQYF,TGTGCCAGCAGCTCCCAGGGAGGGGACGAGCAGTACTTC
TRBV27,NA,NA,TRBJ2-3,CASSPPLKRTTDTQYF,TGTGCCAGCAGTCCCCCACTCAAGCGGACCACAGATACGCAGTATTTT
TRBV6-5,NA,NA,TRBJ1-4,CASSSQSLEKLFF,TGTGCCAGCAGTTCCCAGAGCCTGGAAAAACTGTTTTTT
TRBV9,NA,TRBD2,TRBJ2-1,CASSGSKGTSGRAGTHNEQFF,TGTGCCAGCAGCGGGTCTAAAGGGACTAGCGGGAGAGCGGGGACACACAATGAGCAGTTCTTC
TRBV5-1,NA,NA,TRBJ2-3,CASSRTGTDTQYF,TGCGCCAGCAGCCGGACAGGCACAGATACGCAGTATTTT
TRBV7-2,NA,NA,TRBJ2-7,CASSLSQGGYEQYF,TGTGCCAGCAGCTTAAGTCAGGGAGGCTACGAGCAGTACTTC
TRBV29-1,few,TRBD1,TRBJ1-1,CSYGTENTEAFF,TGCAGCTACGGGACAGAGAACACTGAAGCTTTCTTT
TRBV9,NA,NA,TRBJ2-1,CASSAWPGLQLNEQFF,TGTGCCAGCAGCGCCTGGCCGGGACTCCAGCTTAATGAGCAGTTCTTC
TRBV11-1,NA,NA,TRBJ2-2,CASSLGEAGELFF,TGTGCCAGCAGCTTAGGAGAAGCCGGGGAGCTGTTTTTT
TRBV10-3,NA,TRBD1,TRBJ1-5,CAISVGQNQPQHF,TGTGCCATCAGTGTGGGACAGAATCAGCCCCAGCATTTT
TRBV18,NA,NA,TRBJ1-6,CASSPASQGSDSPLHF,TGTGCCAGCTCACCAGCCTCACAGGGATCGGATTCACCCCTCCACTTT
TRBV7-8,NA,NA,TRBJ2-7,CASSLATANLWEQYF,TGTGCCAGCAGCTTAGCCACAGCCAACTTGTGGGAGCAGTACTTC
TRBV10-3,NA,NA,TRBJ1-6,CAIRGTDSYNSPLHF,TGTGCCATCAGGGGGACGGACTCCTATAATTCACCCCTCCACTTT
TRBV27,NA,TRBD1,TRBJ2-5,CASSLMGQSLRSTQYF,TGTGCCAGCAGTTTGATGGGACAGAGCTTAAGGTCGACCCAGTACTTC
TRBV30,NA,NA,TRBJ1-6,CAWSHHRGGSPLHF,TGTGCCTGGAGTCACCATCGCGGGGGGTCACCCCTCCACTTT
TRBV6-2/TRBV6-3,NA,TRBD2,TRBJ2-3,CASSYPSLTSGPTDTQYF,TGTGCCAGCAGTTACCCCTCTTTGACTAGCGGACCCACAGATACGCAGTATTTT
TRBV5-6,NA,TRBD2,TRBJ2-1,CASSFQRELSEQFF,TGTGCCAGCAGCTTTCAGCGGGAGTTATCCGAGCAGTTCTTC
TRBV6-6,once,TRBD1,TRBJ2-1,CASSYGSGQRYNEQFF,TGTGCCAGCAGTTATGGGTCGGGACAGAGATACAATGAGCAGTTCTTC
TRBV6-2/TRBV6-3,NA,NA,TRBJ1-2,CASSFFGLYGYTF,TGTGCCAGCAGTTTTTTTGGACTGTATGGCTACACCTTC
TRBV15,NA,NA,TRBJ2-6,CATSKGSSGANVLTF,TGTGCCACCAGCAAGGGGTCCTCTGGGGCCAACGTCCTGACTTTC
TRBV5-6,NA,NA,TRBJ2-5,CASSFLGGETQYF,TGTGCCAGCAGCTTCCTGGGAGGAGAGACCCAGTACTTC
TRBV7-3,NA,NA,TRBJ2-3,CASSLRNGHTDTQYF,TGTGCCAGCAGCTTAAGGAACGGACACACAGATACGCAGTATTTT
TRBV11-3,NA,TRBD2,TRBJ2-2,CASSSGGANTGELFF,TGTGCCAGCAGCTCCGGGGGGGCGAACACCGGGGAGCTGTTTTTT
TRBV20-1,NA,NA,TRBJ2-6,CSASYLGVGANVLTF,TGCAGTGCTAGTTATCTAGGGGTTGGGGCCAACGTCCTGACTTTC
TRBV4-3,NA,NA,TRBJ2-7,CASSRGRGGLNEQYF,TGCGCCAGCAGCCGGGGCCGCGGGGGCCTGAACGAGCAGTACTTC
TRBV2,once,NA,TRBJ1-6,CASRGDFNSPLHF,TGTGCCAGCAGGGGGGACTTTAATTCACCCCTCCACTTT
TRBV30,NA,NA,TRBJ2-7,CAGGDSPYEQYF,TGTGCCGGAGGGGACAGTCCCTACGAGCAGTACTTC
TRBV12-3/TRBV12-4,NA,NA,TRBJ1-4,CASTLGLAEKLFF,TGTGCCAGCACCCTGGGACTCGCGGAAAAACTGTTTTTT
TRBV27,NA,TRBD1,TRBJ1-4,CASSPRTGDLEKLFF,TGTGCCAGCAGTCCCAGGACAGGGGACTTGGAAAAACTGTTTTTT
TRBV28,NA,NA,TRBJ2-4,CASSPWGSADKNIQYF,TGTGCCAGCAGCCCTTGGGGTTCGGCGGACAAAAACATTCAGTACTTC
TRBV5-6,NA,NA,TRBJ2-1,CASSSISYNEQFF,TGTGCCAGCAGCTCTATTAGCTACAATGAGCAGTTCTTC
TRBV21-1,NA,NA,TRBJ1-3,CAPLPGPGNTIYF,TGTGCCCCCCTACCGGGCCCGGGAAACACCATATATTTT
TRBV6-6,once,TRBD2,TRBJ2-6,CASSLRSGISSGANVLTF,TGTGCCAGCAGTCTCCGTAGCGGGATTAGCTCTGGGGCCAACGTCCTGACTTTC